Below are 8 T cell receptor beta chains sequenced from a single sample in a study of radiation and T cells in renal cell carcinoma (dated by TCRdb to 2020 to 2022). The time point tag for this specimen amounts to: blood 2 weeks post-SBRT. According to the study, the label for this sample's treatment or condition signals: 15 Gy SBRT to primary tumor, nephrectomy 4 weeks later. Libraries came from the immunoSEQ multiplex PCR assay. TCRdb carries this immuneACCESS record with in-frame sequences only. Its versions omit some clonotypes, under half of them owing to an unresolved V gene in the studies checked, with the rest unexplained. The sample profile shows about 130,000 clones; 81% of them were found once. Roughly 6% of the sample lies in the top ten. Here the sequenced sample was blood, taken from a patient whose treatment included radiotherapy and nephrectomy. The receptors were gathered from a man between 50 and 59 years old with renal cell carcinoma.

The chain is built from TRBV7-9 and TRBJ1-2, with D possibly matching TRBD1 (6 bases). Trimming pared 11 bases from V and 4 bases from J, leaving 23 bases between. Germline CDR1 and CDR2: SEHNR and FQNEAQ (reference sequence). CDR3 length: 15 residues. The CDR3 DNA reads TGTGCCGGATCGCAAAATCAGGGGAGCGTCTATGGCTACACCTTC. This codes for CAGSQNQGSVYGYTF.

This clone came up a few times. V is TRBV30 and J is TRBJ1-1, with unresolved D. The germline gives CDR1 GTSNPN, CDR2 SVGIG (reference sequence). The CDR3 is 12 residues long. V dropped 1 base and J dropped 5 bases, with 8 bases sitting between them. The CDR3 protein is CAWSGSRTEAFF. The CDR3 bases are TGTGCCTGGAGTGGGAGCAGGACTGAAGCTTTCTTT.

CDR3 sequence: CASRRGLGAEAFF. The DNA of the CDR3 is TGTGCCAGCAGGAGGGGGCTGGGAGCTGAAGCTTTCTTT. V gene TRBV6-1 combines with J gene TRBJ1-1; 7 bases map to TRBD1. V lost 6 bases to trimming and J lost 6 bases; unmatched junction nucleotides: 7. The CDR3 totals 13 residues. Germline CDR1 reads MNHNS; CDR2 reads SASEGT.

There are a few counts of this clone. V usage is TRBV19 and J usage is TRBJ2-7; TRBD1 matches at 9 bases. Germline V gene data show CDR1 as LNHDA and CDR2 as SQIVND (reference sequence). Trimming at V came to 8 bases and at J to 3 bases, leaving 5 bases not matched to a gene. This CDR3 has 13 amino acids. The CDR3 sequence: CASPLDRGYEQYF. CDR3 coding DNA: TGTGCCAGTCCCCTGGACAGGGGCTACGAGCAGTACTTC.

The chain uses TRBV6-5 and TRBJ2-1; 13 nucleotides line up with TRBD2. Losses at the gene ends were 7 bases for V and 4 bases for J; bases not matched to a gene: 4. Per the germline V gene, CDR1 is MNHEY and CDR2 is SVGAGI. The CDR3 totals 15 residues. The CDR3 loop is CASTLLAGGYNEQFF. The DNA for the CDR3 is TGTGCCAGCACGTTACTAGCGGGAGGGTACAATGAGCAGTTCTTC.

The V call is TRBV21-1, the J call TRBJ1-2. TRBV21-1 is designated a pseudogene. The CDR3 is made up of 11 amino acids. The CDR3 DNA reads as TGTGCCAGCAGGGCGCAGTATGGCTACACCTTC. Protein sequence: CASRAQYGYTF.

The chain links TRBV7-9 to TRBJ1-2; 11 nucleotides line up with TRBD1. J gave up 3 bases and V 6 bases, and 12 bases lay outside the gene matches. This CDR3 is built from 17 residues. Germline V CDR1 and CDR2: SEHNR, FQNEAQ (reference sequence). The CDR3 nucleotides read TGTGCCAGCAGTTTACGGACAGGGGGCCCTTTCGACTATGGCTACACCTTC. It specifies CASSLRTGGPFDYGYTF.

V and J are TRBV5-1 and TRBJ2-7, with D possibly TRBD1 on 5 matching bases. The CDR3 runs 13 residues. Deletions cut 3 bases from V and 0 bases from J, with 7 bases between. The germline V gene encodes CDR1 SGHRS and CDR2 YFSETQ. CDR3 sequence: CASSSTDSYEQYF. The CDR3 coding sequence is TGCGCCAGCAGCTCGACAGACTCCTACGAGCAGTACTTC.